The 28 T cell receptor beta chains below were found in one sample sequenced in a study of cytomegalovirus exposure and HLA in healthy donors. The PCR ran on 60 Vbeta and 13 Jbeta primers. The assay was immunoSEQ multiplex PCR, and TCRdb's table has in-frame clones only and misses some. The data contain more than 80,000 clones, around 76% of them singletons. Sample: PBMCs. These receptor sequences come from a woman aged 50 to 60 in good health and CMV-seropositive.

The J gene is TRBJ2-7, the V gene TRBV7-2; TRBD1 agrees at 7 bases. The germline CDR1 and CDR2 sequences are SGHTA and FQGNSA. The CDR3 consists of 15 residues. V shed 5 bases, J shed 2 bases, and the junction held 9 bases outside the gene matches. Written as DNA, the CDR3 is TGTGCCAGCAGCCAACAGGGGACACCCGCCTACGAGCAGTACTTC. This sequence encodes CASSQQGTPAYEQYF.

This clone occurred many times. The chain uses TRBV6-1 and TRBJ1-3; unclear D gene. CDR1 is MNHNS, CDR2 SASEGT, per germline. V was shortened by 3 bases and J by 0 bases, with 15 bases between the two germline ends. The CDR3 sequence is 17 residues long. The CDR3 nucleotides are TGTGCCAGCAGTGATTTAAGTGCGGGCTACTCTGGAAACACCATATATTTT. The encoded protein is CASSDLSAGYSGNTIYF.

This chain joins TRBV28 and TRBJ2-7, with TRBD2 matching 8 bases. The germline V gene encodes CDR1 MDHEN and CDR2 SYDVKM. CDR3 length equals 14 residues. J lost 2 bases, V lost 10 bases, and 10 bases had no gene match. Here the CDR3 DNA reads TGTGCCACCCAACGGGGGGGCCCCCCCTACGAGCAGTACTTC. Protein sequence: CATQRGGPPYEQYF.

The V call is TRBV19, the J call TRBJ1-2; TRBD1 aligns across 9 bases. V gave up 3 bases and J gave up 2 bases; unmatched junction bases: 10. Per the germline V gene, CDR1 is LNHDA and CDR2 is SQIVND (reference sequence). This CDR3 is built from 17 residues. CDR3 coding DNA: TGTGCCAGTAGTATTACAGGGACAGGGCCCGAAAACTATGGCTACACCTTC. Translated, it gives CASSITGTGPENYGYTF.

CDR3 nucleotides: TGCAGCGTCGGAGGGCCCACCGTCGGAAACACCATATATTTT. This translates into CSVGGPTVGNTIYF. V is TRBV29-1 and J is TRBJ1-3; no definite D call. Per the germline V gene, CDR1 is SQVTM and CDR2 is ANQGSEA. The CDR3 length is 14 residues. V lost 6 bases and J 4 bases, leaving 16 bases between the germline ends.

The rearrangement links TRBV30 to TRBJ2-7; D not certain. V was cut by 2 bases and J by 0 bases, with 17 bases left in between. From germline, CDR1 is GTSNPN and CDR2 SVGIG (reference sequence). There are 16 residues in the CDR3. The CDR3 region has the DNA TGTGCCTGGAGTTCACCAGAGCCGGGTCTCTCCTACGAGCAGTACTTC. Translating gives CAWSSPEPGLSYEQYF.

The chain is built from TRBV2 and TRBJ1-6; 9 bases align to TRBD1. Germline CDR1 and CDR2: SNHLY and FYNNEI. This CDR3 spans 15 amino acids. V shed 6 bases, J shed 7 bases, and the junction held 7 bases outside the gene matches. The CDR3: CASSEWDRANSPLHF. The CDR3 DNA is TGTGCCAGCAGCGAATGGGACAGGGCGAATTCACCCCTCCACTTT.

The V gene is TRBV5-1, the J gene TRBJ1-1; TRBD1 agrees at 10 bases. The CDR3 is made up of 15 amino acids. Trimming took 4 bases from V and 8 from J; bases not matched to a gene: 11. CDR1 is SGHRS, CDR2 YFSETQ, per germline. The CDR3 loop is CASSERSGTGAEAFF. The CDR3 nucleotides are TGCGCCAGCAGCGAAAGATCCGGGACAGGGGCCGAAGCTTTCTTT.

This sequence joins TRBV27 and TRBJ2-3; TRBD2 matches 11 bases. Per the germline V gene, CDR1 is MNHEY and CDR2 is SMNVEV (reference sequence). V was clipped by 5 bases and J by 2 bases; unmatched bases: 6. This CDR3 is built from 16 residues. The CDR3 loop reads CASSMLAGGPTDTQYF. CDR3 coding DNA: TGTGCCAGCAGTATGTTAGCGGGGGGGCCCACAGATACGCAGTATTTT.

This rearrangement joins TRBV15 to TRBJ2-3; 16 bases line up with TRBD2. Trimming cost V 0 bases and J 13 bases; bases outside gene matches: 4. In germline, CDR1 is LNHNV, CDR2 YYDKDF (reference sequence). CDR3 length equals 15 residues. CDR3 sequence (DNA): TGTGCCACCAGCAGAGAGGGGACTAGCGGGGGGGCCAAGTATTTT. Encoded protein: CATSREGTSGGAKYF.

This clone has just a few counts. V is TRBV6-4 and J is TRBJ2-5; TRBD2 agrees at 13 bases. Germline loops: CDR1 MRHNA, CDR2 SNTAGT. Trimming at V came to 4 bases and at J to 4 bases, leaving 3 bases not matched to a gene. This CDR3 is built from 15 residues. The CDR3 spells CASSAGLAGVETQYF. For the CDR3, the DNA is TGTGCCAGCAGTGCCGGACTAGCGGGGGTAGAGACCCAGTACTTC.

With respect to this clone: The junction does not match germline at one end; this may be a read error. This chain uses TRBV7-9 with TRBJ1-2; D remains ambiguous. The CDR3 is made up of 11 amino acids. Germline V gene data show CDR1 as SEHNR and CDR2 as FQNEAQ (reference sequence). For the CDR3, the DNA is TGTTCCAGCAGCTTAAGAGGGCGCTACACCTTC. Residues: CSSSLRGRYTF.

This sequence joins TRBV28 and TRBJ1-1; D is perhaps TRBD1 (5 bases). This CDR3 comprises 15 residues. The germline V and J ends were trimmed by 2 bases and 7 bases, with 17 bases remaining between them. Germline V CDR1 and CDR2: MDHEN, SYDVKM. The CDR3 sequence: CASSLGGALGSEAFF. The CDR3 DNA sequence: TGTGCCAGCAGTTTAGGAGGGGCCCTGGGAAGTGAAGCTTTCTTT.

This chain links TRBV18 with TRBJ1-3; D call uncertain. Germline V gene sequence: CDR1 KGHSH, CDR2 LQKENI. This CDR3 is built from 15 residues. Trimming took off 0 bases at V and 0 bases at J, with 6 bases between the two ends. The CDR3 protein is CASSPPPDSGNTIYF. For the CDR3, the DNA is TGTGCCAGCTCACCACCCCCAGACTCTGGAAACACCATATATTTT.

This clone was counted a single time. The rearrangement uses TRBV10-3 and TRBJ1-2; perhaps TRBD1 as D (6 bases). Trimming shortened V by 7 bases and J by 6 bases, and 18 bases separated the two germline ends. CDR3 length: 14 amino acids. From germline, CDR1 is ENHRY and CDR2 SYGVKD. CDR3 sequence: CAITSRGGGDGYTF. In nucleotides, the CDR3 is TGTGCCATCACTTCGAGAGGGGGAGGGGATGGCTACACCTTC.

The chain joins TRBV30 to TRBJ2-3, with TRBD1 matching over 9 bases. Germline V CDR1 and CDR2: GTSNPN, SVGIG (reference sequence). The CDR3 totals 15 residues. V lost 5 bases to trimming and J lost 3 bases; unmatched junction nucleotides: 9. The CDR3 region has the DNA TGTGCCTGGGGGAGACGGACAGGGGTGACAGATACGCAGTATTTT. Translation: CAWGRRTGVTDTQYF.

With regard to this clone: The germline gene is not matched at one end of the junction; a read error may be the cause. The sample has other DNA sequences that encode this CDR3 too. The chain has TRBV6-6 and TRBJ1-6; TRBD1 might be the D (5 bases). This CDR3 is 14 amino acids long. Germline values: CDR1 MNHNY, CDR2 SVGAGI (reference sequence). In DNA form, the CDR3 reads TGTGCTAGCAGGTTGGCCAGGGAAGGTTCACCCCTCCACTTT. The encoded protein is CASRLAREGSPLHF.

This clone has just one count. The chain combines TRBV4-2 with TRBJ2-1; maybe TRBD2 (5 bases). The CDR3 is 16 residues long. Germline assignment: CDR1 LGHNA and CDR2 YNFKEQ. Trimming stripped 0 bases from V and 5 bases from J, with 14 bases between. The CDR3 loop is CASSQDIRGRNNEQFF. CDR3 DNA: TGTGCCAGCAGCCAAGATATACGGGGAAGGAACAATGAGCAGTTCTTC.

This clone came up a few times. The chain couples TRBV4-3 to TRBJ2-7; no definite D call. Trimming removed 4 bases from V and 9 bases from J, with 16 bases in between. The CDR3 loop spans 13 amino acids. The germline gives CDR1 LGHNA, CDR2 YSLEER. Here the CDR3 DNA reads TGCGCCAGCAGCCTCAGTCTAACTACGACGCAGTACTTC. It is translated as CASSLSLTTTQYF.

This chain uses TRBV7-2 with TRBJ1-5; TRBD1 might be the D (6 bases). Germline CDR1 SGHTA, CDR2 FQGNSA. V was cut by 2 bases and J by 7 bases, with 21 bases left in between. The CDR3 runs 17 residues. The CDR3 DNA reads TGTGCCAGCAGCTTACGGGGGGGCGCGGGGAAAGGGCAGCCCCAGCATTTT. This translates into CASSLRGGAGKGQPQHF.

This chain connects TRBV27 to TRBJ1-6, with D tentatively TRBD1 (5 bases). The CDR3 totals 14 residues. Germline loops: CDR1 MNHEY, CDR2 SMNVEV (reference sequence). The V end lost 3 bases, the J end lost 10 bases, and 13 bases lay between the germline ends. The CDR3 sequence: CASSFPGWVSPLHF. CDR3 DNA: TGTGCCAGCAGTTTCCCAGGGTGGGTGTCACCCCTCCACTTT.

The sample holds one count of this clone. The chain uses TRBV28 and TRBJ2-7; TRBD1 is a possible D gene (5 bases). The CDR3 covers 13 residues. The germline V gene has CDR1 MDHEN and CDR2 SYDVKM. V lost 9 bases, J lost 1 base, and 13 bases lay in between. CDR3 in amino acids: CASKIDSSYEQYF. The DNA of the CDR3 is TGTGCCAGTAAAATCGACAGTTCCTACGAGCAGTACTTC.

This clone was picked up one time. The chain uses TRBV5-8 and TRBJ1-1; no firm D call. CDR3 length: 14 amino acids. The ends were cut back, 0 bases at V and 1 base at J, with 7 bases in the middle. Per the germline V gene, CDR1 is SGHTS and CDR2 is YDEGEE. CDR3 sequence: CASSLAEGNTEAFF. The CDR3 bases are TGTGCCAGCAGCTTGGCCGAGGGGAACACTGAAGCTTTCTTT.

The chain uses TRBV18 and TRBJ1-2; TRBD1 might be the D (5 bases). V was pared by 0 bases and J by 2 bases, with 13 bases between. The V gene's germline CDR1 is KGHSH and CDR2 LQKENI. This CDR3 comprises 16 residues. DNA of the CDR3: TGTGCCAGCTCACCACCATGGGGCCTTCTCAACTATGGCTACACCTTC. Translation: CASSPPWGLLNYGYTF.

The chain carries TRBV4-1 and TRBJ2-5, with D uncertain. Trimming removed 0 bases from V and 4 bases from J, with 9 bases in between. This CDR3 contains 14 residues. The germline gives CDR1 MGHRA, CDR2 YSYEKL. As DNA, the CDR3 is TGCGCCAGCAGCCAAGACAGGTGGTCAGAGACCCAGTACTTC. Amino acid sequence: CASSQDRWSETQYF.

CDR3 coding DNA: TGCGCCAGCAGCCGGGGACAGGCGGGCACAGATACGCAGTATTTT. It is translated as CASSRGQAGTDTQYF. V and J are TRBV4-1 and TRBJ2-3, with 8 bases that match TRBD1. V was pared by 4 bases and J by 1 base, with 4 bases of the junction left unmatched. Looked up from germline, CDR1 is MGHRA and CDR2 is YSYEKL. The CDR3 consists of 15 residues.

This chain connects TRBV7-2 to TRBJ2-7; 8 bases agree with TRBD2. The CDR3 length is 15 residues. V gave up 5 bases and J gave up 4 bases; unmatched junction bases: 10. The germline gives CDR1 SGHTA, CDR2 FQGNSA. CDR3 in amino acids: CASSPRGGRGYEQYF. CDR3 coding DNA: TGTGCCAGCAGCCCTCGGGGGGGGCGGGGGTACGAGCAGTACTTC.

The chain links TRBV6-5 to TRBJ1-5, with 7 nucleotides matching TRBD1. Germline V lookup: CDR1 MNHEY, CDR2 SVGAGI. This CDR3 region has 14 residues. After removal of 6 bases from V and 1 base from J, the junction contained 3 bases not matched to a gene. CDR3 in amino acids: CASSRGTSNQPQHF. CDR3 coding DNA: TGTGCCAGCAGCAGGGGGACGAGCAATCAGCCCCAGCATTTT.